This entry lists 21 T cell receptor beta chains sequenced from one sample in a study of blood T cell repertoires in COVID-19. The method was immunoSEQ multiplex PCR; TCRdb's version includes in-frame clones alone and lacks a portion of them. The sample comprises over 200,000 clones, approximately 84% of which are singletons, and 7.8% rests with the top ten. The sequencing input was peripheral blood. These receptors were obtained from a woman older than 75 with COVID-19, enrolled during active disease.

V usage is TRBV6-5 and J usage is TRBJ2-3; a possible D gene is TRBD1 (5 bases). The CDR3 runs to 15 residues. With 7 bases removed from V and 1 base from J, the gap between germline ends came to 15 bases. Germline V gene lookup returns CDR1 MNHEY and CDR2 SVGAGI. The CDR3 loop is CASKGDSSRTDTQYF. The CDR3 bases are TGTGCCAGCAAGGGCGACAGTTCCCGCACAGATACGCAGTATTTT.

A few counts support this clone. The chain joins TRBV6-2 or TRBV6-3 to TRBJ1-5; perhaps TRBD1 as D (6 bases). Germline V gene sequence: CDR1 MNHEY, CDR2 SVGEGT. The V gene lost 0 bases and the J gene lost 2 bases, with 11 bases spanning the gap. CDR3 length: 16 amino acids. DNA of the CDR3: TGTGCCAGCAGTTACTCGAGCAGGGGCGGCAATCAGCCCCAGCATTTT. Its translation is CASSYSSRGGNQPQHF.

The CDR3 sequence is CASSLVGSGSHNEQFF. Written as DNA, the CDR3 is TGTGCCAGCAGCTTGGTGGGCAGCGGATCCCACAATGAGCAGTTCTTC. The V and J genes are TRBV5-4 and TRBJ2-1; TRBD2 is a possible D gene (5 bases). V was trimmed by 0 bases and J by 5 bases, leaving 15 bases between them. This CDR3 region has 16 residues. Germline CDR1 and CDR2: SGHNT and YYREEE (reference sequence).

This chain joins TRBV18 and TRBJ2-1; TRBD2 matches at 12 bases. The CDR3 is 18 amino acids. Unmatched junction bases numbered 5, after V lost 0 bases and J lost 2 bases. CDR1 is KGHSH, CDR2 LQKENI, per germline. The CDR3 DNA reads TGTGCCAGCTCACCACCGCTACTAGCGGGAGGAACCTACAATGAGCAGTTCTTC. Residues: CASSPPLLAGGTYNEQFF.

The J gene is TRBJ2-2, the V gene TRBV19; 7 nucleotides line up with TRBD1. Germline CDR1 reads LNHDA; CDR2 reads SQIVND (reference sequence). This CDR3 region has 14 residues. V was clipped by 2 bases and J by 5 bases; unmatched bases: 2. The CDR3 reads CASSILQGTGELFF. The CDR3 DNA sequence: TGTGCCAGTAGTATACTACAGGGGACCGGGGAGCTGTTTTTT.

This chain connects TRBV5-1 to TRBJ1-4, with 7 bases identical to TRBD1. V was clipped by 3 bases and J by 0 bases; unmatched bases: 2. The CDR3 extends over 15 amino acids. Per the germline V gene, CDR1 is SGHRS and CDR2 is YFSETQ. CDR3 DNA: TGCGCCAGCAGCTCCGGGACAGCAACTAATGAAAAACTGTTTTTT. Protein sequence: CASSSGTATNEKLFF.

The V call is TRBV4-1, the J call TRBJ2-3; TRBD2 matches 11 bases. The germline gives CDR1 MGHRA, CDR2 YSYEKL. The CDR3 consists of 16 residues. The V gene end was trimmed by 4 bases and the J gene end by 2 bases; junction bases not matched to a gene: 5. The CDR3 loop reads CASSLGTSGTTDTQYF. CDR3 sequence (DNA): TGCGCCAGCAGCCTTGGGACTAGCGGAACCACAGATACGCAGTATTTT.

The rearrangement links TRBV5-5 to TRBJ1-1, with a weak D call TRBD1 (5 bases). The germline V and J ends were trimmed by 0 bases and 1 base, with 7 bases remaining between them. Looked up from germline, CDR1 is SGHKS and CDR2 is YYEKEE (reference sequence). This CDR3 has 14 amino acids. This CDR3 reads CASSLGQRNTEAFF. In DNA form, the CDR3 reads TGTGCCAGCAGCTTGGGACAGAGGAACACTGAAGCTTTCTTT.

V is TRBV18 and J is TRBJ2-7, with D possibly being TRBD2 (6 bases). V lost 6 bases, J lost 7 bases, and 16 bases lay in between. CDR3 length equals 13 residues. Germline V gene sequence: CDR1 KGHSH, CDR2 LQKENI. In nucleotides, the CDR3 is TGTGCCAGCTCCGATAACCACGGGGGAGAGCAGTACTTC. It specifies CASSDNHGGEQYF.

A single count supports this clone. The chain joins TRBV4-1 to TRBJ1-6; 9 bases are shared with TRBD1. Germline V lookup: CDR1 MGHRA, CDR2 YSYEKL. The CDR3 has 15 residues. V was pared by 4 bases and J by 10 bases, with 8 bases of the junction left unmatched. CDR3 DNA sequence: TGCGCCAGCAGCCCCCGGGACAGGGTCGGATCACCCCTCCACTTT. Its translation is CASSPRDRVGSPLHF.

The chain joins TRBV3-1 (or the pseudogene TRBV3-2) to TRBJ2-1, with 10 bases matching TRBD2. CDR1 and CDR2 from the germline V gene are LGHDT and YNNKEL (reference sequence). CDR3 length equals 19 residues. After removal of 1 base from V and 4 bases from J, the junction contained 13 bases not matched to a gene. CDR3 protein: CASSQGWWTSGGLYNEQFF. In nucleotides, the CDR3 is TGTGCCAGCAGCCAAGGATGGTGGACTAGCGGAGGACTTTACAATGAGCAGTTCTTC.

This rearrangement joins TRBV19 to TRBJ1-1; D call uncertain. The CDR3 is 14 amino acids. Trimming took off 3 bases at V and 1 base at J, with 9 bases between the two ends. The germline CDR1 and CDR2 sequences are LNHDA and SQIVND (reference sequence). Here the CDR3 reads CASSIGQTNTEAFF. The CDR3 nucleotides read TGTGCCAGTAGTATTGGGCAAACGAACACTGAAGCTTTCTTT.

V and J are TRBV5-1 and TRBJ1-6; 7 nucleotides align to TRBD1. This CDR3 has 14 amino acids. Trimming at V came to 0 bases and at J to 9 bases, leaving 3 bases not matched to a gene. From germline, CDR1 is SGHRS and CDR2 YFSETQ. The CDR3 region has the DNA TGCGCCAGCAGCTTGGGACAGGGTGCTTCACCCCTCCACTTT. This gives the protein CASSLGQGASPLHF.

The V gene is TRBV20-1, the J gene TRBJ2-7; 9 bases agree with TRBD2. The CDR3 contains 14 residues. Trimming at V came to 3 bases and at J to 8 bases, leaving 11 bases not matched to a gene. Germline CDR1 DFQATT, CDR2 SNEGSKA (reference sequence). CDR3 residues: CSASPQREARKQYF. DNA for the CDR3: TGCAGTGCTAGTCCCCAGCGGGAGGCCCGTAAGCAGTACTTC.

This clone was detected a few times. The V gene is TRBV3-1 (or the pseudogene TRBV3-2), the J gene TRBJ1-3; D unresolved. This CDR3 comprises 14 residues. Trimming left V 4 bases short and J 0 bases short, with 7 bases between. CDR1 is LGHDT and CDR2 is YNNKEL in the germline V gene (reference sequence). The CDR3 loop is CASSRDSSGNTIYF. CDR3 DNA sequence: TGTGCCAGCAGCCGCGACTCCTCTGGAAACACCATATATTTT.

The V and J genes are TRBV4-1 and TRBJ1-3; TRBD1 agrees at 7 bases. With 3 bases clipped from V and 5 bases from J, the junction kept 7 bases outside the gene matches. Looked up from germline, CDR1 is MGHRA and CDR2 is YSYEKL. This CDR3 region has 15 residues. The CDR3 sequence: CASSQPGQERNTIYF. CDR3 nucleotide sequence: TGCGCCAGCAGCCAGCCCGGACAGGAAAGAAACACCATATATTTT.

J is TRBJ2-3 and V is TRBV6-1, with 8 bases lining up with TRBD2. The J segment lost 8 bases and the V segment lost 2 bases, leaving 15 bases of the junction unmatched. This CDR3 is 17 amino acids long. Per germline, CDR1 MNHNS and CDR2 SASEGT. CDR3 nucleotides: TGTGCCAGCAGTGAAAGTAGAGGACTAGCTGGGGGGGGTACGCAGTATTTT. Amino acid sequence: CASSESRGLAGGGTQYF.

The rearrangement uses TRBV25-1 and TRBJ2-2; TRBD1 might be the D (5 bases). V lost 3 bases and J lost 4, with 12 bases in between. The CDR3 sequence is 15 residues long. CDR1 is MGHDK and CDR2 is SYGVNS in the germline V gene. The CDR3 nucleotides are TGTGCCAGCAGTGACCCTCGGACACCCACCGGGGAGCTGTTTTTT. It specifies CASSDPRTPTGELFF.

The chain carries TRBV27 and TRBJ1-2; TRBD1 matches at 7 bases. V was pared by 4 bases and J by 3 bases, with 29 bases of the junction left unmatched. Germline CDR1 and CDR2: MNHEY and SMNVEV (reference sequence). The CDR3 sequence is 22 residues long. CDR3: CASSSIQGHRQLAGLRHYGYTF. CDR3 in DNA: TGTGCCAGCAGTTCTATACAGGGGCATAGGCAGCTGGCTGGCCTACGGCACTATGGCTACACCTTC.

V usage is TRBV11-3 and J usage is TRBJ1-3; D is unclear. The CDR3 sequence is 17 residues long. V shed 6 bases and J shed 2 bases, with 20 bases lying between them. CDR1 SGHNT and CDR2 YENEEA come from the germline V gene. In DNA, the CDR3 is TGTGCCAGCAGTCCAAGGAGGAGGGTTCTAGCTGGAAACACCATATATTTT. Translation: CASSPRRRVLAGNTIYF.

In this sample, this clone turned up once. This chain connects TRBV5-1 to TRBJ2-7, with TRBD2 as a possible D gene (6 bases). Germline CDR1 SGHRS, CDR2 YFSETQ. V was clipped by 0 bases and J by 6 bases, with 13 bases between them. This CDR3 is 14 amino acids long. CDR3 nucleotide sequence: TGCGCCAGCAGCTTGGGACTAGAAAGGGCCGAGCAGTACTTC. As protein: CASSLGLERAEQYF.